The 5 T cell receptor beta chains below come from one sample, sequenced in a study of blood T cells in healthy people across ages. Then a second PCR, running roughly 7 to 11 cycles, was carried out with a sample-barcoded 5' primer and a J-beta primer mix. TCRdb recomputed calls from the 5' RACE reads with MiXCR, one row per CDR3 protein. The sample records under 1,100,000 distinct CDR3 sequences, approximately 25% being singletons. The same data also went into a second study, on T cells of mothers and their children.

Sequencing used blood. The receptors derive from a girl aged 2 to 9 in good health.

The CDR3 DNA follows: TGCGCCAGCAGCTTGTATGGGGGCCCCAATCAGCCCCAGCATTTT. As protein: CASSLYGGPNQPQHF. This chain joins TRBV5-1 and TRBJ1-5, with D maybe TRBD1 (6 bases). Germline CDR1 is SGHRS and CDR2 is YFSETQ. Trimming stripped 1 base from V and 3 bases from J, with 11 bases between. The CDR3 extends over 15 amino acids.

This clonotype showed up just a few times. The chain combines TRBV10-3 with TRBJ2-5; 16 nucleotides match TRBD2. With the DNA end fitting TRBJ2-7 better, the J assignment may be wrong. The CDR3 length is 18 residues. Germline V gene data show CDR1 as ENHRY and CDR2 as SYGVKD. The DNA of the CDR3 is TGTGCCATCAGCCCGGGGACTAGCGGGGGGGCCCCTCTCTACGAGCAGTACTTC. Translating it yields CAISPGTSGGAPLYEQYF.

This clonotype was detected a few times. The gene calls are TRBV11-2 and TRBJ1-2; 8 bases agree with TRBD1. The germline CDR1 and CDR2 sequences are SGHAT and FQNNGV. Trimming removed 1 base from V and 6 bases from J; junction bases left unmatched: 4. The CDR3 length is 14 residues. CDR3 loop: CASSLVRTGNGYTF. The DNA of the CDR3 is TGTGCCAGCAGCTTAGTAAGGACAGGGAATGGCTACACCTTC.

This clonotype was seen only a few times. This sequence joins TRBV28 and TRBJ2-3; TRBD1 is a possible D gene (6 bases). Deletions cut 5 bases from V and 0 bases from J, with 15 bases between. Germline V lookup: CDR1 MDHEN, CDR2 SYDVKM. CDR3 size: 16 residues. CDR3 coding DNA: TGTGCCAGCAGTCCTCGACAGGTCTCTAGCACAGATACGCAGTATTTT. It codes for CASSPRQVSSTDTQYF.

The gene calls are TRBV5-1 and TRBJ2-7, with TRBD2 matching 11 bases. From germline, CDR1 is SGHRS and CDR2 YFSETQ. CDR3 length: 16 amino acids. V was clipped by 4 bases and J by 2 bases; unmatched bases: 8. The DNA for the CDR3 is TGCGCCAGCAGCCTAATGACTAGCGGGACGCCCTACGAGCAGTACTTC. It translates to CASSLMTSGTPYEQYF.